The 7 T cell receptor beta chains below all came from one sample that was sequenced in a study of T cell responses to AZD1222 COVID-19 vaccine. Here immunoSEQ multiplex PCR was the method, and the copy in TCRdb shows in-frame clones only, minus some. The sample gives about 120,000 clones, 80% to 90% of which show up once; about 7.1% is in the top ten. The source material was peripheral blood, sampled 28 days after the second AZD1222 dose. These receptors were collected from an adult who received the AZD1222 COVID-19 vaccine.

This sequence joins TRBV6-4 and TRBJ2-1; D is tentatively TRBD1 or TRBD2 (5 bases each). The germline V and J ends were trimmed by 4 bases and 2 bases, with 12 bases remaining between them. CDR3 length: 15 amino acids. Germline CDR1 MRHNA, CDR2 SNTAGT. The CDR3 DNA reads TGTGCCAGCAGTGCTCGGGACGGCACCTACAATGAGCAGTTCTTC. Translation gives CASSARDGTYNEQFF.

The CDR3 here is CASMMDRSSGNTIYF. For the CDR3, the DNA is TGTGCCAGCATGATGGACAGGAGCTCTGGAAACACCATATATTTT. This rearrangement joins TRBV27 to TRBJ1-3; 7 bases align to TRBD1. The CDR3 is 15 amino acids. V was pared by 7 bases and J by 0 bases, with 6 bases of the junction left unmatched. Per germline, CDR1 MNHEY and CDR2 SMNVEV (reference sequence).

The chain employs TRBV4-2 and TRBJ2-3; 9 bases fit TRBD2. V shed 1 base and J 5 bases; nucleotides not matched to a gene: 13. The CDR3 covers 18 residues. Germline V lookup: CDR1 LGHNA, CDR2 YNFKEQ. CDR3 DNA sequence: TGTGCCAGCAGCCAAGTCCCGGGGAGCGGGGGGCGTGGAGATACGCAGTATTTT. Its translation is CASSQVPGSGGRGDTQYF.

This sequence joins TRBV19 and TRBJ1-2, with 11 nucleotides matching TRBD1. The V gene end was trimmed by 5 bases and the J gene end by 7 bases; junction bases not matched to a gene: 6. This CDR3 comprises 14 residues. CDR1 and CDR2 (germline): LNHDA, SQIVND (reference sequence). The CDR3 here is CASSRGQGAFGYTF. The CDR3 DNA is TGTGCCAGTAGTCGTGGACAGGGGGCTTTTGGCTACACCTTC.

This chain links TRBV11-2 with TRBJ1-1; D call uncertain. The V end was cut by 1 base, the J end by 0 bases, with 9 bases between. The V gene's germline CDR1 is SGHAT and CDR2 FQNNGV. The CDR3 is 15 amino acids. The CDR3 nucleotides read TGTGCCAGCAGCTTAGCCGGTTCAATGAACACTGAAGCTTTCTTT. It encodes CASSLAGSMNTEAFF.

The J gene is TRBJ2-7, the V gene TRBV3-1 (or the pseudogene TRBV3-2); no clear D. This CDR3 region has 15 residues. The V gene's germline CDR1 is LGHDT and CDR2 YNNKEL (reference sequence). Trimming stripped 0 bases from V and 2 bases from J, with 11 bases between. The CDR3 is CASSQDWVGTYEQYF. The CDR3, as DNA: TGTGCCAGCAGCCAAGATTGGGTCGGAACCTACGAGCAGTACTTC.

This chain uses TRBV10-3 with TRBJ2-1; 7 bases align to TRBD1. With V trimmed by 5 bases and J by 1 base, 2 bases remained unmatched. The CDR3 runs 14 residues. Germline CDR1 reads ENHRY; CDR2 reads SYGVKD. The CDR3: CAISPGQSYNEQFF. The DNA of the CDR3 is TGTGCCATCAGTCCGGGACAGTCCTACAATGAGCAGTTCTTC.